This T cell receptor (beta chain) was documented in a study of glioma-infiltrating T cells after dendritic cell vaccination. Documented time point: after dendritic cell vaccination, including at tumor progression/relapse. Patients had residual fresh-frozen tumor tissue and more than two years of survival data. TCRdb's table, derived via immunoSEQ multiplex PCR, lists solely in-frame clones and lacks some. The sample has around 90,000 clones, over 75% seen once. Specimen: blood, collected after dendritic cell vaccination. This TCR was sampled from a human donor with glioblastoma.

In DNA form, the CDR3 reads TGTGCCAGCCTGAACCCTTCAGGGGGTCGGGGCTACACCTTC. Its protein is CASLNPSGGRGYTF. This rearrangement joins TRBV6-6 to TRBJ1-2, with 7 bases matching TRBD1. J was trimmed by 8 bases and V by 8 bases; bases with no gene match: 14. The CDR3 covers 14 residues. Germline CDR1 MNHNY, CDR2 SVGAGI (reference sequence).